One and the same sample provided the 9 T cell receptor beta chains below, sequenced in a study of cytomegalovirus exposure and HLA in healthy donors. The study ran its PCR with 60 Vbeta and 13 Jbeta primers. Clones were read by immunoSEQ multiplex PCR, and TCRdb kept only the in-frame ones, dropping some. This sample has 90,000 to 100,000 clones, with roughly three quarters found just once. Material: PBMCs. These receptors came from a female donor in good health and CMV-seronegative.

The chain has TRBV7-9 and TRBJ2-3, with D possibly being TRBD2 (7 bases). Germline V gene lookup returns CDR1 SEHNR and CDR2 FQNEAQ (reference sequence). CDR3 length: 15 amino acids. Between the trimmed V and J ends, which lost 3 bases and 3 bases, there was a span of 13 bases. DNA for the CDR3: TGTGCCAGCAGCTTTGTGGGGGGGCTTACAGATACGCAGTATTTT. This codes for CASSFVGGLTDTQYF.

This CDR3 is CASSVVDLAGVRWAGELFF. The CDR3 bases are TGTGCCAGCAGCGTAGTCGATCTAGCGGGGGTAAGGTGGGCCGGGGAGCTGTTTTTT. The chain employs TRBV9 and TRBJ2-2, with 10 bases that match TRBD2. Looked up from germline, CDR1 is SGDLS and CDR2 is YYNGEE. The V gene end was trimmed by 0 bases and the J gene end by 6 bases; junction bases not matched to a gene: 14. The CDR3 loop spans 19 amino acids.

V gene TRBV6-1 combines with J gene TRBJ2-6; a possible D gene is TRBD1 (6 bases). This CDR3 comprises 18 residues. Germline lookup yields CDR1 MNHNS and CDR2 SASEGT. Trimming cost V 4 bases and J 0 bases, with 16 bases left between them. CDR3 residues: CASSGQGIGASGANVLTF. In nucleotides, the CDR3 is TGTGCCAGCAGTGGCCAGGGGATAGGGGCCTCTGGGGCCAACGTCCTGACTTTC.

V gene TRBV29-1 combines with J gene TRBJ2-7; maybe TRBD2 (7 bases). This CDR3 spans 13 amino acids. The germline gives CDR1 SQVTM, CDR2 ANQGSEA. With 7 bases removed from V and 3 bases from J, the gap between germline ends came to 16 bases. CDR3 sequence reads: CSAVGGGGYEQYF. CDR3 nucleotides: TGCAGCGCGGTCGGGGGAGGGGGCTACGAGCAGTACTTC.

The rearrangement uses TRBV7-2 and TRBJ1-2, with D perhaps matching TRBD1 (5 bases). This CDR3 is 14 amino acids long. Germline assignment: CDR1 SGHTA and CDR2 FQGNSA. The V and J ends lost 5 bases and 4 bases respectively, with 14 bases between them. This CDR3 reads CASSPSDSFYGYTF. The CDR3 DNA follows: TGTGCCAGCAGCCCCTCCGACAGTTTCTATGGCTACACCTTC.

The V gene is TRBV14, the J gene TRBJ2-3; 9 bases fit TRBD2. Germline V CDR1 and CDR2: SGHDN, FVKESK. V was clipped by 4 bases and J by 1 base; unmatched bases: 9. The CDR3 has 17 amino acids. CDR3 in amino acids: CASSRRRPSGGTDTQYF. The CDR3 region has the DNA TGTGCCAGCAGCCGAAGGCGTCCTAGCGGGGGCACAGATACGCAGTATTTT.

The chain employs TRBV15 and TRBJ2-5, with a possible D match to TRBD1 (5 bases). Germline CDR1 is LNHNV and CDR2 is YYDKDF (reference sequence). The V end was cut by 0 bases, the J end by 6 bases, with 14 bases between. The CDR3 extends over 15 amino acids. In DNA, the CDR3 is TGTGCCACCAGCAGAGATATCCGCAGGGAACAGACCCAGTACTTC. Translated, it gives CATSRDIRREQTQYF. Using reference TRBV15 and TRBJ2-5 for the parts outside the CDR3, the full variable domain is DAMVIQNPRYQVTQFGKPVTLSCSQTLNHNVMYWYQQKSSQAPKLLFHYYDKDFNNEADTPDNFQSRRPNTSFCFLDIRSPGLGDTAMYLCATSRDIRREQTQYFGPGTRLLVL.

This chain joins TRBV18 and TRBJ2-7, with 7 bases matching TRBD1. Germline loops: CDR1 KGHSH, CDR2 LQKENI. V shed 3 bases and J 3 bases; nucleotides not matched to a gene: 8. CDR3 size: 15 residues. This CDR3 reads CASSPSTGQNYEQYF. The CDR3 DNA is TGTGCCAGCTCACCGAGCACGGGACAGAACTACGAGCAGTACTTC.

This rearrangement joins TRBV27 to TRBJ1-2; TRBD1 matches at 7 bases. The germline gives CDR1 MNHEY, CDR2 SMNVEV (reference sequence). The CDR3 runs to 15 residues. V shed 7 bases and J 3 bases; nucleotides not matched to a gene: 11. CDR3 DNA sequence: TGTGCCAGCAACCCAGCCCAGGGACAGTACTATGGCTACACCTTC. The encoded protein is CASNPAQGQYYGYTF.